Listed below are T cell receptor beta chains from one sample, sequenced in a study of T-cell reconstitution after alpha-beta-depleted transplantation in children. TCRdb redid the calling of the PCR reads with MiXCR, one entry per CDR3 protein. The repertoire holds tens of thousands of distinct CDR3 sequences, with 6% to 8.5% as singletons. Sample: peripheral blood, taken 60 days after TCRalphabeta/CD19-depleted stem cell transplant. The receptors were sampled from a child less than two years old who had a stem cell transplant for acute myeloid leukemia, so the T cells may come from the graft donor. The CDR3 runs from the conserved cysteine through the conserved F or W. D genes are given only for firm matches. Clone size, where shown, is once, few, many, or a class for clones that have expanded.

TRBJ2-7	TRBD2	many	TRBV29-1	CSASGHGLYEQYF	TGCAGCGCTAGCGGCCATGGGCTCTACGAGCAGTACTTC
TRBJ2-7	TRBD2	many	TRBV28	CASSFAAGGYEQYF	TGTGCCAGCAGTTTTGCGGCGGGAGGGTACGAGCAGTACTTC
TRBJ2-1	-	many	TRBV27	CASSLFQGEQFF	TGTGCCAGCAGTTTATTTCAAGGTGAGCAGTTCTTC
TRBJ1-2	TRBD1	many	TRBV28	CASSRGRQGRYGYTF	TGTGCCAGCAGCCGGGGCCGACAGGGACGCTATGGCTACACCTTC
TRBJ1-2	-	many	TRBV11-2	CASSLDFIFGQVNYGYTF	TGTGCCAGCAGCTTAGATTTCATCTTTGGGCAGGTGAACTATGGCTACACCTTC
TRBJ2-6	-	many	TRBV9	CASSVWVSGANVLTF	TGTGCCAGCAGCGTGTGGGTCTCTGGGGCCAACGTCCTGACTTTC
TRBJ1-1	-	many	TRBV12-3/TRBV12-4	CASSPGFYTEAFF	TGTGCCAGCAGTCCGGGCTTCTACACTGAAGCTTTCTTT
TRBJ2-7	TRBD1	many	TRBV7-9	CASIGQGPYEQYF	TGTGCCAGCATCGGACAGGGCCCCTACGAGCAGTACTTC
TRBJ2-2	TRBD2	many	TRBV12-3/TRBV12-4	CASSFGGVGTSLHRELFF	TGTGCCAGCAGTTTTGGAGGTGTCGGGACTAGTTTACACAGGGAGCTGTTTTTT
TRBJ2-1	TRBD1	many	TRBV6-4	CASAEDRGTYNEQFF	TGTGCCAGCGCGGAGGACAGGGGCACCTACAATGAGCAGTTCTTC
TRBJ1-1	TRBD1	many	TRBV6-2/TRBV6-3	CASSYPGTGRTEAFF	TGTGCCAGCAGTTACCCTGGGACAGGGAGGACTGAAGCTTTCTTT
TRBJ1-1	TRBD1	many	TRBV5-1	CASSPQGAKTEAFF	TGCGCCAGCAGCCCACAGGGGGCTAAAACTGAAGCTTTCTTT
TRBJ1-1	-	many	TRBV9	CASSVGVGGRNTEAFF	TGTGCCAGCAGCGTAGGAGTTGGGGGCCGGAACACTGAAGCTTTCTTT
TRBJ1-2	-	many	TRBV9	CASSVDGLTNYGYTF	TGTGCCAGCAGCGTAGACGGGCTGACTAACTATGGCTACACCTTC
TRBJ2-3	-	many	TRBV11-2	CASSWDFTDTQYF	TGTGCCAGCAGCTGGGACTTCACAGATACGCAGTATTTT
TRBJ2-7	-	many	TRBV29-1	CSVAVSKDEQYF	TGCAGCGTTGCAGTATCCAAGGACGAGCAGTACTTC
TRBJ1-1	-	many	TRBV30	CAWSPERQGAEAFF	TGTGCCTGGTCCCCTGAAAGGCAAGGCGCTGAAGCTTTCTTT
TRBJ2-7	TRBD2	many	TRBV28	CASSLWKREGEQYF	TGTGCCAGCAGTTTATGGAAGCGGGAGGGCGAGCAGTACTTC
TRBJ2-3	-	many	TRBV29-1	CSATRQGRGVADTQYF	TGCAGCGCGACTCGACAGGGCCGGGGGGTTGCAGATACGCAGTATTTT
TRBJ1-2	-	many	TRBV12-3/TRBV12-4	CASSLGYGANYGYTF	TGTGCCAGCAGCCTCGGGTACGGTGCTAACTATGGCTACACCTTC
TRBJ2-2	-	many	TRBV7-8	CASSLGEKELFF	TGTGCCAGCAGCTTAGGAGAGAAGGAGCTGTTTTTT
TRBJ2-3	TRBD2	many	TRBV20-1	CSATGLARTDTQYF	TGCAGTGCTACGGGACTAGCCCGCACAGATACGCAGTATTTT
TRBJ2-3	-	-	TRBV7-9	CASSFEARPTTDTQYF	TGTGCCAGCAGCTTTGAGGCCCGACCTACAACAGATACGCAGTATTTT
TRBJ1-5	-	many	TRBV7-2	CASSFGSSNQPQHF	TGTGCCAGCAGCTTTGGCAGCAGCAATCAGCCCCAGCATTTT
TRBJ1-2	-	many	TRBV7-6	CASSLSAGGRFNYGYTF	TGTGCCAGCAGCTTATCGGCTGGGGGGCGGTTTAACTATGGCTACACCTTC
TRBJ2-7	-	many	TRBV7-8	CASSLEDEQYF	TGTGCCAGCAGCTTAGAAGACGAGCAGTACTTC
TRBJ1-1	TRBD1	many	TRBV10-3	CATQDRATEAFF	TGTGCCACTCAGGACAGGGCGACTGAAGCTTTCTTT
TRBJ1-4	-	many	TRBV7-9	CASSSTPTNEKLFF	TGTGCCAGCAGTTCCACCCCAACTAATGAAAAACTGTTTTTT
TRBJ2-7	-	many	TRBV28	CASSPGRRYEQYF	TGTGCCAGCTCACCGGGACGGCGATACGAGCAGTACTTC
TRBJ1-4	-	many	TRBV16	CASSHSPYRALNEKLFF	TGTGCCAGCAGCCATTCCCCATACAGAGCGCTCAATGAAAAACTGTTTTTT
TRBJ1-5	TRBD1	many	TRBV7-2	CASSLTGTGGNQPQHF	TGTGCCAGCAGCTTAACCGGGACAGGGGGCAATCAGCCCCAGCATTTT
TRBJ2-1	TRBD2	many	TRBV24-1	CATSAVAGLKKDEQFF	TGTGCCACCAGTGCGGTAGCGGGTCTAAAAAAGGATGAGCAGTTCTTC
TRBJ2-7	TRBD2	few	TRBV7-9	CASSLAVGGELEQYF	TGTGCCAGCAGCTTAGCTGTGGGGGGGGAGTTGGAGCAGTACTTC